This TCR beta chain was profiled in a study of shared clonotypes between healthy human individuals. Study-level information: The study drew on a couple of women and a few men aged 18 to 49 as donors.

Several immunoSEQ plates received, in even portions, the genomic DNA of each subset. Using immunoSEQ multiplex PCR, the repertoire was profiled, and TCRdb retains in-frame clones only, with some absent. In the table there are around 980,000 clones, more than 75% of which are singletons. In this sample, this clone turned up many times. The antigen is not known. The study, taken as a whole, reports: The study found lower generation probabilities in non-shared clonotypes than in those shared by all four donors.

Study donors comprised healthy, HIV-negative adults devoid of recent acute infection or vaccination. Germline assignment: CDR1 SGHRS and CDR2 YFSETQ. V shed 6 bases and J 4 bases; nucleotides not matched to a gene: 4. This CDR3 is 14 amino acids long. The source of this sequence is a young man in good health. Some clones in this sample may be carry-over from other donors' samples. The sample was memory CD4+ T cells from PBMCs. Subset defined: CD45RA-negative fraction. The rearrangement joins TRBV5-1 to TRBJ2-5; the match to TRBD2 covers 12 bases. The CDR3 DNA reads TGCGCCAGCAAAGAGGGACTAGCGGGAGAGACCCAGTACTTC. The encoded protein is CASKEGLAGETQYF. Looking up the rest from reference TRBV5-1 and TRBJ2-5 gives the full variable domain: KAGVTQTPRYLIKTRGQQVTLSCSPISGHRSVSWYQQTPGQGLQFLFEYFSETQRNKGNFPGRFSGRQFSNSRSEMNVSTLELGDSALYLCASKEGLAGETQYFGPGTRLLVL.